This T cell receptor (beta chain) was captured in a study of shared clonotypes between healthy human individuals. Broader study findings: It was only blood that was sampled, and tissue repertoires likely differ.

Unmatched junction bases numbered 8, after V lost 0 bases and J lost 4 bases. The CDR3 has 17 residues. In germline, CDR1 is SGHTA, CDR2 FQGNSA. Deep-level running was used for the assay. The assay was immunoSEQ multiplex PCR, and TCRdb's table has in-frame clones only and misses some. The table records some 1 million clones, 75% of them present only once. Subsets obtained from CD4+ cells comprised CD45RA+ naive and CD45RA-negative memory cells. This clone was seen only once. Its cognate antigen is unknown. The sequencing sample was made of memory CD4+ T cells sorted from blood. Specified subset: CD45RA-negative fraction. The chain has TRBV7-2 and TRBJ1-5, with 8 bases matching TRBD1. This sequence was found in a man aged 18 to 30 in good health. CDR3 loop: CASSLAFPGGGNQPQHF. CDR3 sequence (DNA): TGTGCCAGCAGCTTAGCGTTTCCAGGGGGCGGGAATCAGCCCCAGCATTTT.